The 11 T cell receptor beta chains presented below share a single source sample, sequenced in a study of T cells after yellow fever vaccination. TCRdb reanalysed the 5' RACE reads using MiXCR and keeps one entry per CDR3 protein. The sample yields a few hundred thousand distinct CDR3 sequences, around 9.3% seen once. The material sequenced was CD4+ T cells sorted from PBMCs, taken 5 days after the yellow fever booster vaccination. Receptors were obtained from a man aged 18 to 30 who received the YFV17D yellow fever vaccine.

In nucleotides, the CDR3 is TGTGCTAGTGGCCCAAGTAGCGGGGGACTTGGGGAGACCCAGTACTTC. Encoded protein: CASGPSSGGLGETQYF. This chain uses TRBV12-5 with TRBJ2-5; 9 bases map to TRBD2. The J segment lost 5 bases and the V segment lost 6 bases, leaving 13 bases of the junction unmatched. CDR3 length: 16 amino acids. Germline assignment: CDR1 LGHNT and CDR2 FRNRAP. The full variable domain, completed using reference TRBV12-5 and TRBJ2-5, is DARVTQTPRHKVTEMGQEVTMRCQPILGHNTVFWYRQTMMQGLELLAYFRNRAPLDDSGMPKDRFSAEMPDATLATLKIQPSEPRDSAVYFCASGPSSGGLGETQYFGPGTRLLVL.

The chain has TRBV24-1 and TRBJ2-1; TRBD2 matches 7 bases. Germline CDR1 reads KGHDR; CDR2 reads SFDVKD. The CDR3 loop spans 13 amino acids. J lost 4 bases, V lost 5 bases, and 1 base had no gene match. CDR3 nucleotides: TGTGCCACCAGTGGCGGGGGATACAATGAGCAGTTCTTC. Its protein product is CATSGGGYNEQFF.

This clonotype has only a few counts. The rearrangement joins TRBV29-1 to TRBJ2-1, with TRBD2 as a possible D gene (5 bases). CDR1 and CDR2 from the germline V gene are SQVTM and ANQGSEA. The V end lost 0 bases, the J end lost 1 base, and 13 bases lay between the germline ends. The CDR3 sequence is 16 residues long. The CDR3 sequence is CSVEDQRGRSYNEQFF. The CDR3 DNA follows: TGCAGCGTTGAAGATCAACGGGGTAGGTCCTACAATGAGCAGTTCTTC.

The chain has TRBV18 and TRBJ2-5; no clear D gene. CDR3 length: 14 amino acids. From germline, CDR1 is KGHSH and CDR2 LQKENI. V gave up 2 bases and J gave up 5 bases, with 12 bases separating them. The CDR3 DNA reads TGTGCCAGCTCACCAAACGACGGATGGGAGACCCAGTACTTC. It encodes CASSPNDGWETQYF.

This clonotype was recorded many times. The rearrangement uses TRBV6-2 or TRBV6-3 and TRBJ2-1; D possibly corresponds to TRBD1 (6 bases). V was pared by 6 bases and J by 0 bases, with 18 bases between. The germline V gene has CDR1 MNHEY and CDR2 SVGEGT. The CDR3 totals 17 residues. CDR3 region: CASRRDVGHLSYNEQFF. CDR3 DNA sequence: TGTGCCAGCAGGCGAGACGTGGGACACCTCTCCTACAATGAGCAGTTCTTC.

The chain combines TRBV4-2 with TRBJ1-2; 8 bases are shared with TRBD1. CDR1 LGHNA and CDR2 YNFKEQ come from the germline V gene. The CDR3 sequence is 16 residues long. Trimming cost V 0 bases and J 6 bases; bases outside gene matches: 9. For the CDR3, the DNA is TGTGCCAGCAGCCAAGATCTTCAGGGGGCGCGTAATGGCTACACCTTC. It yields the protein CASSQDLQGARNGYTF.

This clonotype showed up just a few times. This chain joins TRBV4-3 and TRBJ2-1, with TRBD2 matching 9 bases. Per germline, CDR1 LGHNA and CDR2 YSLEER. The CDR3 contains 17 residues. The junction had 15 bases not matched to a gene; V was cut back by 4 bases and J by 8 bases. The CDR3 bases are TGCGCCAGCAGCCCCCGACTAGCGCGGGGGGGTTTCGATGAGCAGTTCTTC. Translated, it gives CASSPRLARGGFDEQFF.

This sequence joins TRBV28 and TRBJ1-1; D is undetermined. V lost 2 bases and J lost 5, with 6 bases in between. This CDR3 spans 12 amino acids. Germline V CDR1 and CDR2: MDHEN, SYDVKM. The CDR3 nucleotides are TGTGCCAGCAGTTTAATAAAAACTGAAGCTTTCTTT. Translating gives CASSLIKTEAFF. Supplemented by reference TRBV28 and TRBJ1-1, the full variable domain reads DVKVTQSSRYLVKRTGEKVFLECVQDMDHENMFWYRQDPGLGLRLIYFSYDVKMKEKGDIPEGYSVSREKKERFSLILESASTNQTSMYLCASSLIKTEAFFGQGTRLTVV.

In its sample, this clonotype was seen a few times. The chain has TRBV10-3 and TRBJ1-6; D ambiguous. Germline V gene sequence: CDR1 ENHRY, CDR2 SYGVKD. The V end was cut by 11 bases, the J end by 8 bases, with 16 bases between. The CDR3 is made up of 13 amino acids. CDR3 nucleotides: TGTGCCGTCCAGGACCTTCCAGATTCACCCCTCCACTTT. Encoded protein: CAVQDLPDSPLHF.

This clonotype has a handful of counts. The chain combines TRBV6-1 with TRBJ1-6, with TRBD1 matching over 8 bases. Germline lookup yields CDR1 MNHNS and CDR2 SASEGT. The V segment lost 8 bases and the J segment 9 bases; nucleotides outside the gene matches: 9. The CDR3 runs 14 residues. The CDR3 DNA is TGTGCCAGCGGTCCAGGGACAGGAACTTCACCCCTCCACTTT. Its translation is CASGPGTGTSPLHF.

The chain couples TRBV6-2 or TRBV6-3 to TRBJ2-7, with 7 bases identical to TRBD2. Losses at the gene ends were 7 bases for V and 0 bases for J; bases not matched to a gene: 6. CDR1 is MNHEY and CDR2 is SVGEGT in the germline V gene. This CDR3 is built from 14 residues. The CDR3 loop reads CASIRGGSSYEQYF. The CDR3 DNA reads as TGTGCCAGCATCCGCGGCGGGAGCTCCTACGAGCAGTACTTC.